These T cell receptor beta chains were read from a single sample in a study of early T cells in non-severe SARS-CoV-2 infection. TCRdb re-called the 5' RACE reads through MiXCR, storing one row per CDR3 protein. This sample has 50,000 to 80,000 distinct CDR3 sequences, with approximately 9.2% found just once. The specimen was whole blood, collected at baseline. These receptors all come from an adult who was a healthcare worker with PCR-confirmed SARS-CoV-2 infection or an uninfected control (not recorded which). The CDR3 runs from the conserved cysteine through the conserved F or W. The D gene is left open where the match is weak. Clone size is shown for a subset of rows, as once, few, many or a class of expanded clone.

V	D	size	J	CDR3	DNA
TRBV5-5	NA	many	TRBJ2-3	CASSLAPNTDTQYF	TGTGCCAGCAGCCTAGCCCCCAACACAGATACGCAGTATTTT
TRBV21-1	NA	many	TRBJ2-7	CASSKRASKDRGAYEQYF	TGTGCCAGCAGCAAAAGAGCAAGTAAGGACAGGGGGGCCTACGAGCAGTACTTC
TRBV15	TRBD1	many	TRBJ2-5	CATSRGDRDQETQYF	TGTGCCACCAGCAGAGGTGACAGGGACCAAGAGACCCAGTACTTC
TRBV3-1	NA	NA	TRBJ2-4	CASSQEGLVQFF	TGTGCCAGCAGCCAAGAGGGCCTAGTACAATTCTTC
TRBV20-1	TRBD2	many	TRBJ2-1	CSARDQTSGAYNEQFF	TGCAGTGCTAGAGATCAGACTAGCGGGGCCTACAATGAGCAGTTCTTC
TRBV12-3/TRBV12-4	TRBD2	many	TRBJ2-2	CASTLGLAGAGELFF	TGTGCCAGCACCTTGGGACTAGCGGGAGCGGGGGAGCTGTTTTTT
TRBV5-1	NA	few	TRBJ2-3	CASSSSGDTQYF	TGCGCCAGCAGCTCTTCTGGAGATACGCAGTATTTT
TRBV7-6	NA	many	TRBJ2-1	CASSHRAGNEQFF	TGTGCCAGCAGCCACAGGGCGGGCAATGAGCAGTTCTTC
TRBV3-1	NA	many	TRBJ2-3	CASSPARSGRSTDTQYF	TGTGCCAGCAGCCCCGCCCGGTCCGGGAGATCGACAGATACGCAGTATTTT
TRBV11-2	TRBD2	NA	TRBJ2-5	CASSRPGTSGQETQYF	TGTGCCAGCAGCAGACCCGGGACTAGCGGGCAAGAGACCCAGTACTTC
TRBV18	NA	NA	TRBJ2-1	CASSPQLAYNEQFF	TGTGCCAGCTCACCACAACTAGCCTACAATGAGCAGTTCTTC
TRBV2	TRBD2	many	TRBJ2-7	CASSPSGMGYEQYF	TGTGCCAGCAGTCCGAGCGGGATGGGCTACGAGCAGTACTTC
TRBV5-1	NA	NA	TRBJ2-7	CASSLDRVSYEQYF	TGCGCCAGCAGCTTGGATCGGGTCTCCTACGAGCAGTACTTC
TRBV12-3/TRBV12-4	NA	NA	TRBJ1-1	CASSLMSGNTEAFF	TGTGCCAGCAGTTTAATGTCAGGGAACACTGAAGCTTTCTTT
TRBV12-3/TRBV12-4	NA	NA	TRBJ1-1	CASSNRGTEAFF	TGTGCCAGCAGTAACCGGGGCACTGAAGCTTTCTTT
TRBV19	NA	few	TRBJ2-6	CASSTGYPGANVLTF	TGTGCCAGTAGCACAGGGTACCCTGGGGCCAACGTCCTGACTTTC
TRBV3-1	NA	many	TRBJ1-1	CASSQDYRRPLF	TGTGCCAGCAGCCAAGATTATCGGCGCCCTCTCTTT
TRBV20-1	TRBD1	NA	TRBJ1-5	CSAREQGMDQPQHF	TGCAGTGCTAGAGAACAGGGGATGGATCAGCCCCAGCATTTT
TRBV5-1	TRBD2	many	TRBJ2-3	CASSLIRGSTQYF	TGCGCCAGCAGCTTGATTCGCGGGAGCACGCAGTATTTT
TRBV24-1	NA	many	TRBJ2-1	CATMGSFRDEQFF	TGTGCCACCATGGGTTCTTTTAGGGATGAGCAGTTCTTC
TRBV10-1	NA	few	TRBJ1-5	CASSPPGAIDQPQHF	TGCGCCAGCAGCCCTCCAGGGGCTATCGATCAGCCCCAGCATTTT
TRBV4-2	NA	NA	TRBJ2-5	CASSHRLESWETQYF	TGTGCCAGCAGCCACCGACTAGAGTCGTGGGAGACCCAGTACTTC
TRBV5-1	NA	NA	TRBJ2-3	CASSPWTGADTQYF	TGCGCCAGCAGCCCTTGGACGGGGGCGGATACGCAGTATTTT
TRBV20-1	NA	many	TRBJ2-1	CSARLAGNEQFF	TGCAGTGCTAGACTAGCAGGAAATGAGCAGTTCTTC
TRBV18	NA	few	TRBJ1-3	CASSVPMAGISGNTIYF	TGTGCCAGCTCAGTACCCATGGCGGGGATCTCTGGAAACACCATATATTTT
TRBV7-9	NA	NA	TRBJ1-1	CASWAIRGQHTEAFF	TGTGCCAGCTGGGCGATTCGGGGGCAACACACTGAAGCTTTCTTT
TRBV20-1	TRBD2	few	TRBJ2-3	CSARAGLAGEWGTDTQYF	TGCAGTGCTAGGGCGGGACTAGCGGGAGAATGGGGCACAGATACGCAGTATTTT
TRBV12-3/TRBV12-4	TRBD1	few	TRBJ1-5	CASSLGQGGGNQPQHF	TGTGCCAGCAGCCTTGGACAGGGCGGGGGCAATCAGCCCCAGCATTTT
TRBV19	NA	few	TRBJ1-1	CASSVQGYTEAFF	TGTGCCAGTAGTGTACAGGGTTACACTGAAGCTTTCTTT
TRBV12-3/TRBV12-4	NA	NA	TRBJ2-7	CASSLRDTIYEQYF	TGTGCCAGCAGTTTACGGGACACCATCTACGAGCAGTACTTC
TRBV20-1	TRBD2	NA	TRBJ2-1	CSAASGTNNEQFF	TGCAGTGCTGCCAGCGGGACCAACAATGAGCAGTTCTTC
TRBV29-1	TRBD1	few	TRBJ2-2	CSVDLGQGMTGELFF	TGCAGCGTTGATTTAGGACAGGGGATGACCGGGGAGCTGTTTTTT
TRBV10-3	NA	NA	TRBJ2-5	CAISRREEEAQYF	TGTGCCATCAGTAGAAGGGAGGAAGAGGCCCAGTACTTC
TRBV4-3	TRBD1	NA	TRBJ2-5	CASSQELRGRVGQETQYF	TGCGCCAGCAGCCAAGAGTTGAGGGGGCGAGTAGGCCAAGAGACCCAGTACTTC
TRBV24-1	TRBD2	few	TRBJ2-3	CATSDPPRGSDSDTQYF	TGTGCCACCAGTGATCCCCCCCGCGGGAGTGATTCAGATACGCAGTATTTT
TRBV5-1	NA	many	TRBJ2-3	CASSLGQDRTDTQYF	TGCGCCAGCAGCTTGGGACAGGACCGCACAGATACGCAGTATTTT
TRBV5-8	NA	NA	TRBJ1-5	CASSFFQGNQPQHF	TGTGCCAGCAGCTTTTTCCAGGGGAATCAGCCCCAGCATTTT
TRBV18	NA	few	TRBJ1-2	CASSQRLQAIYGYTF	TGTGCCAGCTCACAACGCTTACAGGCGATCTATGGCTACACCTTC
TRBV20-1	NA	NA	TRBJ2-7	CSASAGPRGIEQYF	TGCAGTGCTAGCGCAGGCCCTCGTGGGATCGAGCAGTACTTC
TRBV7-9	NA	few	TRBJ2-7	CASSLDSRVSYEQYF	TGTGCCAGCAGCTTAGACTCGAGGGTGTCCTACGAGCAGTACTTC
TRBV6-5	TRBD1	few	TRBJ1-5	CASSPRQGADQPQHF	TGTGCCAGCAGTCCCAGACAGGGGGCGGATCAGCCCCAGCATTTT
TRBV25-1	TRBD2	few	TRBJ2-7	CASSHLAGGGYEQYF	TGTGCCAGCAGCCATCTAGCGGGAGGTGGCTACGAGCAGTACTTC
TRBV9	NA	NA	TRBJ2-2	CASSVVVETGELFF	TGTGCCAGCAGCGTAGTAGTGGAAACCGGGGAGCTGTTTTTT
TRBV20-1	NA	NA	TRBJ1-2	CSAVDVYDGYTF	TGCAGTGCTGTGGACGTTTATGATGGCTACACCTTC